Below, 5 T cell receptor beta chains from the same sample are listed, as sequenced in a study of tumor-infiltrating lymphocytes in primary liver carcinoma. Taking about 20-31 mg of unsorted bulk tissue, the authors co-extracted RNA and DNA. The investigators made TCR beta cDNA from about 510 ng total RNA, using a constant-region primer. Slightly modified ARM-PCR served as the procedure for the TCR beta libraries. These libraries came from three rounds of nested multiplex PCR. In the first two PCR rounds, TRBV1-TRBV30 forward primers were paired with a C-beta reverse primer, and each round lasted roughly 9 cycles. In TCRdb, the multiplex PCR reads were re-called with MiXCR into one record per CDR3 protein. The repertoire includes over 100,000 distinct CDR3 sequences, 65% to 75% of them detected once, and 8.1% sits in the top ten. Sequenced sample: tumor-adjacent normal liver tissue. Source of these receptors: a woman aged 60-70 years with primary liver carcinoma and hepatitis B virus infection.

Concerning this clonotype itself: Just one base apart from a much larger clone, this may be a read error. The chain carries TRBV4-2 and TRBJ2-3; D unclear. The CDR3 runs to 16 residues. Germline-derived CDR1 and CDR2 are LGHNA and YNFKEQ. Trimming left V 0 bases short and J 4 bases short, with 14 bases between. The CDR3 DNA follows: TGTGCCAGCAGCCAAGAGGGCCGGCGTCGGGCAGATACGCAGTATTTT. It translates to CASSQEGRRRADTQYF.

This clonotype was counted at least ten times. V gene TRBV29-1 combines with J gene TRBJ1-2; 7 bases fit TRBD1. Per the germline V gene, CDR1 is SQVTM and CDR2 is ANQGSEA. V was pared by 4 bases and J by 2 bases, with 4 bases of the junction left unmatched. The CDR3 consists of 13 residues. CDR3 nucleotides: TGCAGCGTTGTAGACAGGGAGAACTATGGCTACACCTTC. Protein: CSVVDRENYGYTF. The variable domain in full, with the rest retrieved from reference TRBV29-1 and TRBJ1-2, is SAVISQKPSRDICQRGTSLTIQCQVDSQVTMMFWYRQQPGQSLTLIATANQGSEATYESGFVIDKFPISRPNLTFSTLTVSNMSPEDSSIYLCSVVDRENYGYTFGSGTRLTVV.

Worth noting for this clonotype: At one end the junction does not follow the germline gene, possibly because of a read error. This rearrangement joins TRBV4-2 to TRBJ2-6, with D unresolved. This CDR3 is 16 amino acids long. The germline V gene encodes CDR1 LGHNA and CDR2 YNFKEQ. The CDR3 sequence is CASSQAILAGANVLTF. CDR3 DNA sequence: TGTGCAAGCAGCCAAGCAATCCTCGCCGGGGCCAACGTCCTGACTTTC.

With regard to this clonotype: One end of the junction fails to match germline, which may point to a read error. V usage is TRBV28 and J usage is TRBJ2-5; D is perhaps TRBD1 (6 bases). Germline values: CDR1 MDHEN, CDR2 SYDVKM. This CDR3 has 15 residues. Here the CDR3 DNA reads TGTGCCAGCACTTTACAACAGGGAATGATGGAGACGCAGTACTTC. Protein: CASTLQQGMMETQYF.

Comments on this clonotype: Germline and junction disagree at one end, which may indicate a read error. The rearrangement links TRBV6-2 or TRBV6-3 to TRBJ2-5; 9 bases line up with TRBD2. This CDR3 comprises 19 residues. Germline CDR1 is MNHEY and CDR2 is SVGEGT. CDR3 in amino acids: CACSSYGISGSSTRETQYF. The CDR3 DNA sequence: TGTGCCTGCAGTTCCTACGGTATTAGCGGGAGTTCTACTCGGGAGACCCAGTACTTC.